A single sample gave rise to the 11 T cell receptor beta chains below, sequenced in a study of blood T cell repertoires in COVID-19. Measured with immunoSEQ multiplex PCR; TCRdb has only the in-frame clones, and not every one. The sample contains about 110,000 clones, over 60% of which appear only once. The specimen was peripheral blood. These TCRs come from a woman of 80 years or more with active or convalescent COVID-19.

Only a few counts were recorded for this clone. The rearrangement links TRBV18 to TRBJ2-7; 7 positions agree with TRBD2. The V and J ends lost 5 bases and 1 base, in that order; junction bases with no gene match: 5. The germline gives CDR1 KGHSH, CDR2 LQKENI. The CDR3 has 14 residues. The DNA of the CDR3 is TGTGCCAGCTCAAGGGGAGGGATTTCCTACGAGCAGTACTTC. Its translation: CASSRGGISYEQYF.

The chain uses TRBV2 and TRBJ1-5; D is unclear. There are 13 residues in the CDR3. The germline V and J ends were trimmed by 5 bases and 4 bases, with 9 bases remaining between them. Germline V gene lookup returns CDR1 SNHLY and CDR2 FYNNEI. CDR3 sequence: CASSYTPNQPQHF. In nucleotides, the CDR3 is TGTGCCAGCAGTTACACCCCTAATCAGCCCCAGCATTTT.

This clone was observed a handful of times. V and J are TRBV7-6 and TRBJ2-7; 9 nucleotides agree with TRBD1. The germline V gene has CDR1 SGHVS and CDR2 FNYEAQ. The CDR3 is 17 residues long. J lost 3 bases, V lost 1 base, and 10 bases had no gene match. CDR3 in DNA: TGTGCCAGCAGCTTAGGTTGGGGACAGGGAGGTTTCTACGAGCAGTACTTC. Encoded protein: CASSLGWGQGGFYEQYF.

V is TRBV28 and J is TRBJ1-6; the match to TRBD1 covers 10 bases. The CDR3 consists of 16 residues. Germline assignment: CDR1 MDHEN and CDR2 SYDVKM. The V gene end was trimmed by 3 bases and the J gene end by 9 bases; junction bases not matched to a gene: 8. Here the CDR3 DNA reads TGTGCCAGCAGTTTTTGGAGGGGACAGGGGTTTTCACCCCTCCACTTT. Translating it yields CASSFWRGQGFSPLHF.

This sequence joins TRBV4-3 and TRBJ2-5, with D possibly being TRBD1 (6 bases). The V gene lost 1 base and the J gene lost 2 bases, with 14 bases spanning the gap. Germline loops: CDR1 LGHNA, CDR2 YSLEER. The CDR3 consists of 16 residues. The CDR3 reads CASSQGPGHPQETQYF. CDR3 nucleotides: TGCGCCAGCAGCCAAGGACCGGGACACCCGCAAGAGACCCAGTACTTC.

V and J are TRBV6-4 and TRBJ2-2; D gene unclear. CDR3 length: 14 amino acids. CDR1 and CDR2 from the germline V gene are MRHNA and SNTAGT. V lost 3 bases and J lost 2, with 7 bases in between. This chain's CDR3 is CASSEQLNTGELFF. CDR3 in DNA: TGTGCCAGCAGTGAACAGCTCAACACCGGGGAGCTGTTTTTT.

The rearrangement joins TRBV19 to TRBJ1-2; D perhaps matches TRBD1 (5 bases). Between the trimmed V and J ends, which lost 3 bases and 6 bases, there was a span of 11 bases. The germline CDR1 and CDR2 sequences are LNHDA and SQIVND (reference sequence). The CDR3 contains 13 residues. CDR3 amino acids: CASSIRRGDGYTF. The CDR3 DNA is TGTGCCAGTAGTATCCGGAGGGGCGATGGCTACACCTTC.

This clone was counted a single time. The chain is built from TRBV5-4 and TRBJ1-5, with 7 bases lining up with TRBD1. The junction had 12 bases not matched to a gene; V was cut back by 4 bases and J by 5 bases. The CDR3 is 16 residues long. Germline values: CDR1 SGHNT, CDR2 YYREEE (reference sequence). CDR3 sequence: CASSVGGGTDYQPQHF. The CDR3 nucleotides read TGTGCCAGCAGCGTTGGAGGCGGGACAGACTATCAGCCCCAGCATTTT.

Sample share makes this clone medium-sized. The V call is TRBV30, the J call TRBJ2-2, with 7 positions matching TRBD2. There are 16 residues in the CDR3. In germline, CDR1 is GTSNPN, CDR2 SVGIG (reference sequence). After removal of 3 bases from V and 4 bases from J, the junction contained 11 bases not matched to a gene. CDR3 DNA sequence: TGTGCCTGGAGGGACCGGGCGGGAGTCAGCACCGGGGAGCTGTTTTTT. Translating it yields CAWRDRAGVSTGELFF. Filled out from reference TRBV30 and TRBJ2-2, the complete variable domain reads SQTIHQWPATLVQPVGSPLSLECTVEGTSNPNLYWYRQAAGRGLQLLFYSVGIGQISSEVPQNLSASRPQDRQFILSSKKLLLSDSGFYLCAWRDRAGVSTGELFFGEGSRLTVL.

This chain connects TRBV5-1 to TRBJ2-5; 9 bases line up with TRBD2. Germline V lookup: CDR1 SGHRS, CDR2 YFSETQ. The J segment lost 3 bases and the V segment lost 5 bases, leaving 5 bases of the junction unmatched. CDR3 size: 14 residues. CDR3 amino acids: CASRGLAGEETQYF. CDR3 DNA: TGCGCCAGCAGGGGACTAGCTGGGGAAGAGACCCAGTACTTC.

The chain recombines TRBV3-1 (or the pseudogene TRBV3-2) with TRBJ1-1, with 11 nucleotides matching TRBD1. This CDR3 contains 14 residues. Germline CDR1 and CDR2: LGHDT and YNNKEL (reference sequence). After removal of 4 bases from V and 5 bases from J, the junction contained 3 bases not matched to a gene. This CDR3 is CASSPWDRGTEAFF. The DNA of the CDR3 is TGTGCCAGCAGCCCCTGGGACAGGGGGACTGAAGCTTTCTTT.